The present TCR beta chain was sequenced within a study of CD8 T cells in ankylosing spondylitis. General study results and limits: Matched ankylosing spondylitis synovial fluid reportedly showed significant enrichment of disease-linked clones.

Germline CDR1 is DFQATT and CDR2 is SNEGSKA (reference sequence). The V end lost 8 bases, the J end lost 5 bases, and 12 bases lay between the germline ends. The CDR3 loop spans 11 amino acids. Scientists made TCR beta libraries using quantitative 5'-RACE with molecular barcodes. In TCRdb, the 5' RACE reads were re-called with MiXCR into one record per CDR3 protein. The sample comprises 180,000 or so distinct CDR3 sequences, 11% of which are singletons, and about 27% rests with the top ten. Comment on this clonotype: The antigen is not known.

The sample comprised blood, either unsorted or a sorted T cell fraction (not recorded which). The clonotype comes from a male donor with ankylosing spondylitis or in good health (not recorded which). J is TRBJ2-5 and V is TRBV20-1; no firm D call. The CDR3 loop reads CSSTHRETQYF. DNA of the CDR3: TGCAGTAGCACCCACCGGGAGACCCAGTACTTC.